Following are 16 T cell receptor beta chains from one sample sequenced in a study of CD8 T cells in Susac syndrome. An amount of RNA that ranged from roughly 0.5 to 1 ug was reverse transcribed with random hexamers. TCRdb passed the immunoSEQ multiplex PCR reads through MiXCR, listing each CDR3 protein once. The sample records approximately 74,000 distinct CDR3 sequences, 94% being singletons. Sequenced material: CD8+ T cells from PBMCs. The receptors were gathered from a human donor with Susac syndrome.

This chain connects TRBV9 to TRBJ2-1; TRBD2 aligns across 11 bases. The CDR3 is 16 residues long. The ends lost 4 bases at V and 5 bases at J; junction bases unmatched: 8. From germline, CDR1 is SGDLS and CDR2 YYNGEE. CDR3 nucleotide sequence: TGTGCCAGCAGCCCACCGACTAGCGGGGTTGACAATGAGCAGTTCTTC. This gives the protein CASSPPTSGVDNEQFF.

V is TRBV12-3 or TRBV12-4 and J is TRBJ2-6; 11 nucleotides align to TRBD1. V dropped 6 bases and J dropped 4; count of bases not matched to a gene: 8. The CDR3 is made up of 17 amino acids. CDR3 amino acids: CASSPGQGAPGANVLTF. CDR3 DNA sequence: TGTGCCAGCAGCCCCGGACAGGGGGCGCCGGGGGCCAACGTCCTGACTTTC.

The gene calls are TRBV4-3 and TRBJ1-5; a weak D match, TRBD1 (5 bases). V was cut by 0 bases and J by 6 bases, with 15 bases left in between. The germline V gene encodes CDR1 LGHNA and CDR2 YSLEER. The CDR3 spans 16 residues. The CDR3, as DNA: TGCGCCAGCAGCCAAGATACGGGGGAATTTGCTCAGCCCCAGCATTTT. Protein product: CASSQDTGEFAQPQHF.

The chain employs TRBV6-5 and TRBJ2-1; D call uncertain. Germline-derived CDR1 and CDR2 are MNHEY and SVGAGI. There are 15 residues in the CDR3. The V and J ends lost 0 bases and 6 bases respectively, with 12 bases between them. CDR3 sequence: CASSYSNRFGNEQFF. DNA of the CDR3: TGTGCCAGCAGTTACTCGAACAGATTTGGCAATGAGCAGTTCTTC.

V is TRBV12-3 or TRBV12-4 and J is TRBJ1-2; no clear D. CDR3 size: 15 residues. V was trimmed by 0 bases and J by 4 bases, leaving 12 bases between them. CDR3 sequence (DNA): TGTGCCAGCAGTTTAGCGCGCTCGTCCACCTATGGCTACACCTTC. This gives the protein CASSLARSSTYGYTF.

V gene TRBV5-4 combines with J gene TRBJ1-1; 10 bases agree with TRBD1. Trimming cost V 5 bases and J 8 bases; bases outside gene matches: 15. This CDR3 is built from 16 residues. Germline V lookup: CDR1 SGHNT, CDR2 YYREEE (reference sequence). DNA for the CDR3: TGTGCCAGCAGTCAAGCCGGGACAGGGGCGGGTCGGGAAGCTTTCTTT. Translation gives CASSQAGTGAGREAFF.

The genes are TRBV19 and TRBJ1-5; perhaps TRBD1 as D (5 bases). The CDR3 length is 15 residues. Germline V lookup: CDR1 LNHDA, CDR2 SQIVND (reference sequence). The germline V and J ends were trimmed by 9 bases and 0 bases, with 15 bases remaining between them. CDR3 sequence: CASRLQAISNQPQHF. For the CDR3, the DNA is TGTGCCAGCCGCCTACAGGCGATTAGCAATCAGCCCCAGCATTTT.

This clonotype occurred a few times. The chain recombines TRBV2 with TRBJ2-5, with D perhaps TRBD1 or TRBD2 (6 bases each). Trimming stripped 6 bases from V and 2 bases from J, with 16 bases between. This CDR3 contains 15 residues. Germline values: CDR1 SNHLY, CDR2 FYNNEI. The CDR3 here is CASREAGGTQETQYF. The CDR3 DNA is TGTGCCAGCAGAGAGGCTGGGGGGACACAAGAGACCCAGTACTTC.

The chain is built from TRBV7-9 and TRBJ2-2; D is undetermined. From germline, CDR1 is SEHNR and CDR2 FQNEAQ (reference sequence). Between the trimmed V and J ends, which lost 5 bases and 4 bases, there was a span of 5 bases. This CDR3 region has 12 residues. The CDR3 nucleotides read TGTGCCAGCAGCCGCCCCACCGGGGAGCTGTTTTTT. The encoded protein is CASSRPTGELFF. Drawing the rest from reference TRBV7-9 and TRBJ2-2, the complete variable domain is DTGVSQNPRHKITKRGQNVTFRCDPISEHNRLYWYRQTLGQGPEFLTYFQNEAQLEKSRLLSDRFSAERPKGSFSTLEIQRTEQGDSAMYLCASSRPTGELFFGEGSRLTVL.

The V call is TRBV14, the J call TRBJ1-6, with no clear D. V lost 1 base and J lost 9, with 13 bases in between. The germline V gene has CDR1 SGHDN and CDR2 FVKESK. The CDR3 sequence is 15 residues long. This CDR3 is CASSQVWAVLSPLHF. CDR3 coding DNA: TGTGCCAGCAGCCAAGTCTGGGCGGTCCTTTCACCCCTCCACTTT.

The V gene is TRBV28, the J gene TRBJ2-5; 9 bases align to TRBD1. From germline, CDR1 is MDHEN and CDR2 SYDVKM. Trimming took 3 bases from V and 0 from J; bases not matched to a gene: 8. The CDR3 runs to 17 residues. CDR3 nucleotides: TGTGCCAGCAGTTTTTATGGGACAGGGACAAACCAAGAGACCCAGTACTTC. Protein product: CASSFYGTGTNQETQYF.

V is TRBV28 and J is TRBJ1-5; 9 nucleotides agree with TRBD1. V dropped 8 bases and J dropped 7; count of bases not matched to a gene: 15. The length of the CDR3 is 16 residues. The germline V gene encodes CDR1 MDHEN and CDR2 SYDVKM. CDR3 nucleotide sequence: TGTGCCAGCCGATCCAGAACAGGGGGCGCGGGACAGCCCCAGCATTTT. Its translation is CASRSRTGGAGQPQHF.

The rearrangement links TRBV27 to TRBJ1-5; a weak D match, TRBD1 (5 bases). CDR1 is MNHEY, CDR2 SMNVEV, per germline (reference sequence). The V end was cut by 5 bases, the J end by 4 bases, with 9 bases between. This CDR3 spans 13 amino acids. The chain's CDR3 is CASSRDGNQPQHF. Here the CDR3 DNA reads TGTGCCAGCAGTAGGGACGGGAATCAGCCCCAGCATTTT.

The chain links TRBV7-8 to TRBJ2-1; 7 positions agree with TRBD2. V trimming: 1 base; J trimming: 6 bases; junction bases outside the gene matches: 6. CDR3 length: 15 amino acids. CDR1 and CDR2 from the germline V gene are SGHVS and FQNEAQ. CDR3 DNA: TGTGCCAGCAGCTTAGAGGGCAGGGAGGGCAATGAGCAGTTCTTC. Its protein is CASSLEGREGNEQFF.

V usage is TRBV5-6 and J usage is TRBJ2-7; a possible D gene is TRBD2 (6 bases). Germline V CDR1 and CDR2: SGHDT, YYEEEE. The V and J ends lost 0 bases and 7 bases respectively, with 14 bases between them. The CDR3 contains 14 residues. The CDR3 region has the DNA TGTGCCAGCAGCTTGGAGGCGGGGATGGGGGAGCAGTACTTC. As protein: CASSLEAGMGEQYF.

This sequence joins TRBV20-1 and TRBJ1-1; TRBD1 agrees at 8 bases. V trimming: 0 bases; J trimming: 1 base; junction bases outside the gene matches: 7. In germline, CDR1 is DFQATT, CDR2 SNEGSKA (reference sequence). The CDR3 covers 16 residues. Here the CDR3 reads CSARDFLGQGNTEAFF. As DNA, the CDR3 is TGCAGTGCTAGAGATTTTCTAGGACAGGGGAACACTGAAGCTTTCTTT.